The next 5 T cell receptor beta chains were all read from a single sample in a study of blood T cell repertoires in COVID-19. The method was immunoSEQ multiplex PCR; TCRdb's version includes in-frame clones alone and lacks a portion of them. The sample consists of 40,000 to 50,000 clones, approximately 80% of them appearing once. The specimen was peripheral blood. These TCRs come from a man over 45 with active COVID-19.

The chain carries TRBV10-3 and TRBJ2-3; TRBD2 agrees at 14 bases. The V gene's germline CDR1 is ENHRY and CDR2 SYGVKD. Trimming cost V 0 bases and J 4 bases; bases outside gene matches: 0. The CDR3 runs to 16 residues. The DNA for the CDR3 is TGTGCCATCAGTGAGTCGACTAGCGGGAGGGCAGATACGCAGTATTTT. This gives the protein CAISESTSGRADTQYF.

This clone was counted once. This chain joins TRBV7-3 and TRBJ2-3; TRBD2 matches 11 bases. The CDR3 consists of 15 residues. Losses at the gene ends were 2 bases for V and 6 bases for J; bases not matched to a gene: 4. Germline V gene lookup returns CDR1 SGHTA and CDR2 FQGTGA. As DNA, the CDR3 is TGTGCCAGCAGCTTACTAGCGGGAGGAGCGGATACGCAGTATTTT. Protein sequence: CASSLLAGGADTQYF. Combining the CDR3 with reference TRBV7-3 and TRBJ2-3 gives the whole variable domain GAGVSQTPSNKVTEKGKYVELRCDPISGHTALYWYRQSLGQGPEFLIYFQGTGAADDSGLPNDRFFAVRPEGSVSTLKIQRTERGDSAVYLCASSLLAGGADTQYFGPGTRLTVL.

This chain uses TRBV12-3 or TRBV12-4 with TRBJ2-3; D possibly corresponds to TRBD2 (6 bases). The CDR3 consists of 12 residues. V lost 2 bases and J 6 bases, leaving 6 bases between the germline ends. The CDR3 bases are TGTGCCAGCAGTTTACGGGGGGATACGCAGTATTTT. Protein product: CASSLRGDTQYF.

The CDR3 sequence is CASSLRRGNTEAFF. CDR3 coding DNA: TGTGCCAGCAGCTTACGGAGGGGTAACACTGAAGCTTTCTTT. V gene TRBV11-3 combines with J gene TRBJ1-1, with D possibly matching TRBD1 (5 bases). The germline V gene encodes CDR1 SGHNT and CDR2 YENEEA. This CDR3 is built from 14 residues. Trimming stripped 2 bases from V and 2 bases from J, with 9 bases between.

The V call is TRBV6-1, the J call TRBJ2-7, with TRBD2 matching over 7 bases. The germline V gene has CDR1 MNHNS and CDR2 SASEGT. The junction had 5 bases not matched to a gene; V was cut back by 4 bases and J by 2 bases. CDR3 size: 14 residues. CDR3 nucleotide sequence: TGTGCCAGCAGTGTAGCGGGCGAGACCTACGAGCAGTACTTC. As protein: CASSVAGETYEQYF.